This entry features one T cell receptor beta chain sequence. The source material, RNA transcripts, was used to amplify TCR beta CDR3 regions. Initially, a first-round RT-PCR of the TCR CDR3 employed the HTBI primer set. MiXCR was run by TCRdb on the multiplex PCR reads, yielding one entry per CDR3 protein. The profile shows more than 350,000 distinct CDR3 sequences, approximately 15% of them singletons. The data were taken from a study of T cells in Graves' hyperthyroidism and ophthalmopathy. The CDR3 covers 14 residues. V gave up 3 bases and J gave up 3 bases, with 9 bases separating them. The germline gives CDR1 LNHDA, CDR2 SQIVND (reference sequence). The study defined stable Graves' hyperthyroidism as no ophthalmopathy progression within 18 months. On the basis of clinical symptoms, serum thyroxine and TRAb, thyroid ultrasound and orbital computed tomography, diagnoses were made.

This TCR was sampled from a woman in her twenties or thirties with Graves' hyperthyroidism. The sample comprised blood. This rearrangement joins TRBV19 to TRBJ2-1; D is perhaps TRBD1 (5 bases). Written as DNA, the CDR3 is TGTGCCAGTAGTATTCACAGGCGCTACAATGAGCAGTTCTTC. This encodes CASSIHRRYNEQFF.